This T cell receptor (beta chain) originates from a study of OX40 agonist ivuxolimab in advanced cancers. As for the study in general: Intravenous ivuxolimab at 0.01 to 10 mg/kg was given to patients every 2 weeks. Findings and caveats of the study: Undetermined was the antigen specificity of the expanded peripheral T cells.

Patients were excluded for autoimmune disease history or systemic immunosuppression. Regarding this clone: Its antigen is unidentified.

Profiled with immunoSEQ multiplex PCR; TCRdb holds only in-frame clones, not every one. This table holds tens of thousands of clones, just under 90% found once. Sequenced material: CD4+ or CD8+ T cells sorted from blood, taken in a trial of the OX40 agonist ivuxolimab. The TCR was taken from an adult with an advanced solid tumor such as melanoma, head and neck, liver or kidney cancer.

The CDR3 loop is CASSTGLATANTGELFF. CDR3 DNA sequence: TGTGCCAGCAGCACGGGACTGGCAACTGCGAACACCGGGGAGCTGTTTTTT. The rearrangement uses TRBV28 and TRBJ2-2; D might be TRBD2 (6 bases). Per the germline V gene, CDR1 is MDHEN and CDR2 is SYDVKM. CDR3 length: 17 amino acids. V lost 6 bases and J lost 0, with 17 bases in between.